This T cell receptor (beta chain) comes out of a study of T cell repertoires in cytomegalovirus infection. Study-level background: Matching HLA type and CMV infection were both indicated by public TCR beta signatures.

This clonotype was counted only a few times. Germline V gene data show CDR1 as SQVTM and CDR2 as ANQGSEA. Trimming took off 0 bases at V and 4 bases at J, with 7 bases between the two ends. The CDR3 sequence is 13 residues long. TCRdb called the reads again in MiXCR, with one record for every CDR3 protein. Counted here are approximately 250,000 distinct CDR3 sequences, roughly an eighth occurring once; the ten biggest clones make up approximately 1.8%. The chain joins TRBV29-1 to TRBJ1-3; D gene unclear. The clonotype originates from a human donor in good health (CMV status not recorded). Some clones in this sample may be carry-over from other donors' samples. Sequenced material: PBMCs. The CDR3 sequence is CSVEDVGGNTIYF. Written as DNA, the CDR3 is TGCAGCGTTGAAGATGTCGGGGGAAACACCATATATTTT.